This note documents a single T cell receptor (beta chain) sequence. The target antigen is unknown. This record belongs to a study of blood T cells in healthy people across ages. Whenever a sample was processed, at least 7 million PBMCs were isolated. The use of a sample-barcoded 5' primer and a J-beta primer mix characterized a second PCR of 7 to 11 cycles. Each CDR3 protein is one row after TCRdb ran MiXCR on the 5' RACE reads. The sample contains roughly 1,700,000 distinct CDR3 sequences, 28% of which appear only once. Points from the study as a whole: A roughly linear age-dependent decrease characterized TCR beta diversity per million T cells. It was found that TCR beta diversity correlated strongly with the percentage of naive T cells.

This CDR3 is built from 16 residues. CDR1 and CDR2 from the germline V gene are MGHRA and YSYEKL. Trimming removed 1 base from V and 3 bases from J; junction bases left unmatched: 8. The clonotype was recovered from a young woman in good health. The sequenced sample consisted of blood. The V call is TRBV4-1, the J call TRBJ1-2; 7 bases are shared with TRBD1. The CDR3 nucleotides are TGCGCCAGCAGCCAAGTAGACAGGGCGCACGACTATGGCTACACCTTC. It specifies CASSQVDRAHDYGYTF.